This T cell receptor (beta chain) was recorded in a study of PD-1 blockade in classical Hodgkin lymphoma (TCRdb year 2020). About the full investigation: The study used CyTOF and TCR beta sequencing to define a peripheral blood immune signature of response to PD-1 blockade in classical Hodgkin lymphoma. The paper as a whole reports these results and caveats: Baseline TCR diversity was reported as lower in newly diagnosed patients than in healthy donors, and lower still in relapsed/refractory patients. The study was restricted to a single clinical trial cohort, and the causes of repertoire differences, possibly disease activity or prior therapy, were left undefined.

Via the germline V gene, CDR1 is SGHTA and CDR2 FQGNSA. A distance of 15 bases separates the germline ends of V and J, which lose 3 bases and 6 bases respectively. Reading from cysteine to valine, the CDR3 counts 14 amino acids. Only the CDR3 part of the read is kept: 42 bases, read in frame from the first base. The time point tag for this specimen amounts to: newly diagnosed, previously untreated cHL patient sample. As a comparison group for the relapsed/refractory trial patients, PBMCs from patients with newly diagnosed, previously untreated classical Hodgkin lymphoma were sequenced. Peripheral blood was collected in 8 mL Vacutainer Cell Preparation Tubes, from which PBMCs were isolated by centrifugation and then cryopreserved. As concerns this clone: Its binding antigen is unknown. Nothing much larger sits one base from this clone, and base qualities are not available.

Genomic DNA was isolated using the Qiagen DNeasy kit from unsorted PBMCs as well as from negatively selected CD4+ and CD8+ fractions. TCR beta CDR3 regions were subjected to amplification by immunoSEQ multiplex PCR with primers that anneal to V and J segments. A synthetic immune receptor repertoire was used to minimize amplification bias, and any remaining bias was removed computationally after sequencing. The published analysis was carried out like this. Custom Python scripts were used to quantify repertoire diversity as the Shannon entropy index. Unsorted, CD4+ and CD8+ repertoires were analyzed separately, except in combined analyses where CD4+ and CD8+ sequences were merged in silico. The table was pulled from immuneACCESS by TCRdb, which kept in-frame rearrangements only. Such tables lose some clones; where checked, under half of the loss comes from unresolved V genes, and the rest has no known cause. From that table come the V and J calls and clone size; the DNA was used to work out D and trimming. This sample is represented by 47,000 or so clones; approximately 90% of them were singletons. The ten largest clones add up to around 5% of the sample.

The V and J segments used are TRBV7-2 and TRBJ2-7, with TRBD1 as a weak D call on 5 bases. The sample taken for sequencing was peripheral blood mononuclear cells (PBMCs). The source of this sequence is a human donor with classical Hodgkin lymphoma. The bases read TGTGCCAGCAGCTTTCTCCCGGCTCAGGGCGAGCAGTACGTC. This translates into CASSFLPAQGEQYV.